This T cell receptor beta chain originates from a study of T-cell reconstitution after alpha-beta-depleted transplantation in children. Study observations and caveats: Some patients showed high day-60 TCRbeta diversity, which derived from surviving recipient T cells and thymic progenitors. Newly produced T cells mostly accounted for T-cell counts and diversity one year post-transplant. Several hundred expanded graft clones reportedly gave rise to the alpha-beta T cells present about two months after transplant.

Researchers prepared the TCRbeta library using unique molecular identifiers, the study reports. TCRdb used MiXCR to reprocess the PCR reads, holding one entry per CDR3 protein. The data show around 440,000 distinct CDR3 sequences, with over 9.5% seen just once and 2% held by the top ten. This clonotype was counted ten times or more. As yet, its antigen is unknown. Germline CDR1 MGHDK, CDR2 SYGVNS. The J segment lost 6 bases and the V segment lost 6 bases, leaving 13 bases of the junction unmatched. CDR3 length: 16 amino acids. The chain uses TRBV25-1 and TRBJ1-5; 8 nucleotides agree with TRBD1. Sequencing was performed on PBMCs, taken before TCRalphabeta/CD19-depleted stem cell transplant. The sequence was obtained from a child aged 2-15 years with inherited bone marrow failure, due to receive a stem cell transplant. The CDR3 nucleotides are TGTGCCAGCAGACCAATGGAGGACAGGGTTTCTCAGCCCCAGCATTTT. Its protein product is CASRPMEDRVSQPQHF.